This T cell receptor (beta chain) was documented in a study of T cell repertoires in cytomegalovirus infection. In the study overall: In public TCR beta signatures, there were indications of both CMV infection and matching HLA type. Study-level findings and limits: Dominating the ex vivo response were HLA-C-restricted CMV-specific TCR beta clonotypes. Totalled public TCR beta family frequency picked out people who carried CMV plus the relevant HLA.

Turning to this clonotype: Its antigen is still unknown.

One entry per CDR3 protein, called by TCRdb with MiXCR from the reads. Of hundreds of thousands of distinct CDR3 sequences in the sample, about 11% were seen once. Trimming at V came to 0 bases and at J to 2 bases, leaving 13 bases not matched to a gene. Germline CDR1 is LGHDT and CDR2 is YNNKEL (reference sequence). This CDR3 comprises 18 residues. The clonotype originates from a human donor in good health (CMV status not recorded). Some clones in this sample may be carry-over from other donors' samples. The genes are TRBV3-1 and TRBJ2-7; 7 bases fit TRBD2. Material: PBMCs. CDR3 amino acids: CASSQDLPRTGGTYEQYF. CDR3 DNA sequence: TGTGCCAGCAGCCAAGATCTCCCCCGGACGGGAGGTACCTACGAGCAGTACTTC.